A selection of T cell receptor beta chains follows, all from one sample in a study of T cell repertoires in cytomegalovirus infection. These receptors lack a known antigen. MiXCR, applied by TCRdb to the reads, yields one record per CDR3 protein. This table has about 890,000 distinct CDR3 sequences, less than 35% appearing once. This specimen was cultured CD8+ T cells from PBMCs, taken from culture after CMV antigen stimulation. Source of these receptors: a human donor in good health (CMV status not recorded). Some clones in this sample may be carry-over from other donors' samples. Both conserved end residues are part of each CDR3. The D gene is left open where the match is weak. A row's size may be missing; if present it is once, few, many or a size class.

d_gene,j_gene,abundance,v_gene,CDR3nt,CDR3aa
-,TRBJ2-5,-,TRBV27,TGTGCCAGCAGTCCAGCCTTGCGGGCGGAGACCCAGTACTTC,CASSPALRAETQYF
TRBD2,TRBJ2-1,few,TRBV6-5,TGTGCCAGCACCCCGGGACTAGCGGGGGGGCACTACAATGAGCAGTTCTTC,CASTPGLAGGHYNEQFF
TRBD2,TRBJ2-1,-,TRBV4-1,TGCGCCAGCAGCCAAGATCGGAGCGGGGGGGACAATGAGCAGTTCTTC,CASSQDRSGGDNEQFF
-,TRBJ2-1,many,TRBV19,TGTGCCAGTAGTCCGCCAACCTGGACTACCTCGAGCTCCTACAATGAGCAGTTCTTC,CASSPPTWTTSSSYNEQFF
TRBD1,TRBJ2-7,few,TRBV9,TGTGCCAGCAGCCCAATTGACAGGGGGCCCTACGAGCAGTACTTC,CASSPIDRGPYEQYF
-,TRBJ2-5,-,TRBV6-2/TRBV6-3,TGTGCCGTACCATCAGGGGACTTCCTGGGGACCCAGTACTTC,CAVPSGDFLGTQYF
-,TRBJ1-1,few,TRBV19,TGTGCCAGTATAGGGCCCTTCAGGGTGAACACTGAAGCTTTCTTT,CASIGPFRVNTEAFF
TRBD1,TRBJ1-2,few,TRBV27,TGTGCCAGCAGTACAGGGGGCGATGGCTACACCTTC,CASSTGGDGYTF
TRBD1,TRBJ2-7,many,TRBV7-8,TGTGCCAGCACCCCTGACAGGGAGTTCTACGAGCAGTACTTC,CASTPDREFYEQYF
-,TRBJ1-5,many,TRBV7-2,TGTGCCAGCAGCCCTACTAGTCAGGGAGGCAATCAGCCCCAGCATTTT,CASSPTSQGGNQPQHF
TRBD2,TRBJ2-1,-,TRBV12-5,TGTGCTAGTGGCAGGTCGCCGGGACTAGCCTACGATGAGCAGTTCTTC,CASGRSPGLAYDEQFF
-,TRBJ2-2,many,TRBV7-9,TGTGCCAGCAGCCCGAGTAGAAGTGGGGAGCTGTTTTTT,CASSPSRSGELFF
-,TRBJ2-1,once,TRBV28,TGTGCCAGCAGTTTCGGACAGATTGTTAATGAGCAGTTCTTC,CASSFGQIVNEQFF
TRBD1,TRBJ2-6,-,TRBV6-1,TGTGCCAGCAGTCCGGACAGGCCTAGCTCTGGGGCCAACGTCCTGACTTTC,CASSPDRPSSGANVLTF
TRBD1,TRBJ1-1,few,TRBV6-5,TGTGCCAGCAGTTGGACAGGGCTGAAATCCGACACTGAAGCTTTCTTT,CASSWTGLKSDTEAFF
TRBD2,TRBJ2-3,many,TRBV7-2,TGTGCCAGCAGCCCCCTGGCGGGGGGGTTCACAGATACGCAGTATTTT,CASSPLAGGFTDTQYF
-,TRBJ1-1,-,TRBV4-1,TGCGCCAGCAGCCAAGGGTGGGCCCTCAAGAGCGAAGCTTTCTTT,CASSQGWALKSEAFF
-,TRBJ1-2,few,TRBV27,TGTGCCAGCAGTTCGAGAAACCCCTATGGCTACACCTTC,CASSSRNPYGYTF
TRBD2,TRBJ2-2,-,TRBV7-3,TGTGCCAGCAGCCCCCTTAGCGGGGGTTTCACCGGGGAGCTGTTTTTT,CASSPLSGGFTGELFF
-,TRBJ1-4,few,TRBV27,TGTGCCAGCAGTTTGCAGATTAATGAAAAACTGTTTTTT,CASSLQINEKLFF
TRBD2,TRBJ2-1,many,TRBV7-6,TGTGCCAGCAGCCCTGCTTGGGCGGGGGGGCGTAATGAGCAGTTCTTC,CASSPAWAGGRNEQFF
TRBD2,TRBJ2-1,-,TRBV5-1,TGCGCCAGCAGCTTGCCCGTAGCGGGGGGGAGTGGTGAGCAGTTCTTC,CASSLPVAGGSGEQFF
-,TRBJ1-5,-,TRBV5-6,TGTGCCAGCAGCTTGTTCGGAGGGACCAATCAGCCCCAGCATTTT,CASSLFGGTNQPQHF
TRBD1,TRBJ2-1,few,TRBV28,TGTGCCAGCGCTAAAACGGGGACAGGGACGTACAATGAGCAGTTCTTC,CASAKTGTGTYNEQFF
TRBD1,TRBJ1-5,-,TRBV7-7,TGTGCTAGCAGCTTTAAAGGGACAGTCGATCAGCCCCAGCATTTT,CASSFKGTVDQPQHF
-,TRBJ1-2,many,TRBV7-9,TGTGCCAGCAGCCCATGGGAAGATGGCTACACCTTC,CASSPWEDGYTF